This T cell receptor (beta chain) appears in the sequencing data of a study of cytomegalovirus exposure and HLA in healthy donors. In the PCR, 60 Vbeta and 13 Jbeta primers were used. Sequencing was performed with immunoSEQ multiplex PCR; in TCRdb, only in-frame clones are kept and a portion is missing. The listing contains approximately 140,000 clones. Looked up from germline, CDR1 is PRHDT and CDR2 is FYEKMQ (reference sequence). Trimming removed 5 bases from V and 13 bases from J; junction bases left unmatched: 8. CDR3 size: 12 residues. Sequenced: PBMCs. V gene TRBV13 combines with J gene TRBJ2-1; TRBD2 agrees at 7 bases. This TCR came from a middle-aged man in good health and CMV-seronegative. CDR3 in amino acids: CASSTPGGGQFF. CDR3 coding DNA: TGTGCCAGCAGCACTCCGGGGGGAGGACAGTTCTTC.